The 22 T cell receptor beta chains below were found in one sample sequenced in a study of blood T cell repertoires in COVID-19. Profiled with immunoSEQ multiplex PCR; TCRdb holds only in-frame clones, not every one. The table has about 140,000 clones, 87% seen once. Sequenced input: PBMCs or T cells enriched from blood (not recorded which). Every receptor here comes from a man between 60 and 70 years old who had recovered from COVID-19.

The CDR3 DNA reads as TGTGCCAGCAGAAGGGTGGGACAGTACGAGCAGTACTTC. Translated, it gives CASRRVGQYEQYF. The chain employs TRBV6-5 and TRBJ2-7; 7 nucleotides align to TRBD1. Trimming removed 6 bases from V and 4 bases from J; junction bases left unmatched: 6. In germline, CDR1 is MNHEY, CDR2 SVGAGI. The CDR3 consists of 13 residues.

The chain employs TRBV4-1 and TRBJ1-2, with 8 bases lining up with TRBD1. Germline CDR1 and CDR2: MGHRA and YSYEKL. The CDR3 totals 14 residues. V was pared by 5 bases and J by 5 bases, with 7 bases of the junction left unmatched. The CDR3 loop is CASSTRTGWYGYTF. CDR3 DNA sequence: TGCGCCAGCAGCACAAGGACAGGGTGGTATGGCTACACCTTC.

CDR3 sequence reads: CASSLGEVRSNSPLHF. Here the CDR3 DNA reads TGCGCCAGCAGCTTGGGAGAAGTCAGGTCTAATTCACCCCTCCACTTT. The V and J genes are TRBV5-1 and TRBJ1-6; D is ambiguous. The CDR3 runs to 16 residues. The germline gives CDR1 SGHRS, CDR2 YFSETQ. V lost 0 bases and J 6 bases, leaving 13 bases between the germline ends.

This chain links TRBV3-1 (or the pseudogene TRBV3-2) with TRBJ1-1, with D tentatively TRBD1 (5 bases). This CDR3 comprises 13 residues. Germline V gives CDR1 LGHDT, CDR2 YNNKEL (reference sequence). Trimming cost V 1 base and J 11 bases, with 14 bases left between them. Here the CDR3 DNA reads TGTGCCAGCAGCCAAGCCCGGGGGGGGGTTGCTTTCTTT. The encoded protein is CASSQARGGVAFF.

The V gene is TRBV4-1, the J gene TRBJ1-2; tentatively, D is TRBD1 (5 bases). The CDR3 extends over 15 amino acids. Germline V gene lookup returns CDR1 MGHRA and CDR2 YSYEKL. Between the trimmed V and J ends, which lost 3 bases and 4 bases, there was a span of 15 bases. DNA for the CDR3: TGCGCCAGCAGCCACCAGACAGATCTTGCCTATGGCTACACCTTC. Its protein is CASSHQTDLAYGYTF.

Only one count was recorded for this clone. The chain links TRBV27 to TRBJ1-1; D not resolved. The CDR3 runs 13 residues. V was trimmed by 8 bases and J by 0 bases, leaving 10 bases between them. Per germline, CDR1 MNHEY and CDR2 SMNVEV (reference sequence). CDR3 sequence reads: CASRGFMNTEAFF. As DNA, the CDR3 is TGTGCCAGCCGGGGATTCATGAACACTGAAGCTTTCTTT.

The chain uses TRBV23-1 and TRBJ1-1; tentative D call: TRBD1 (6 bases). Being an ORF, TRBV23-1 has a function that is uncertain. V was clipped by 4 bases and J by 7 bases, with 16 bases between them. The CDR3 contains 14 residues. The CDR3 DNA reads TGCGCCAGCAGTCCGACGGACAGACAATATGAAGCTTTCTTT. Translated, it gives CASSPTDRQYEAFF.

The genes are TRBV5-6 and TRBJ2-7, with 10 nucleotides matching TRBD2. CDR3 length: 16 amino acids. Germline lookup yields CDR1 SGHDT and CDR2 YYEEEE. V trimming: 6 bases; J trimming: 2 bases; junction bases outside the gene matches: 11. The CDR3 here is CASTKSPSGSPYEQYF. The CDR3 nucleotides are TGTGCCAGCACCAAATCCCCTAGCGGGAGTCCCTACGAGCAGTACTTC.

J is TRBJ1-6 and V is TRBV5-1; TRBD1 matches at 9 bases. CDR1 and CDR2 (germline): SGHRS, YFSETQ. The CDR3 runs 16 residues. The ends lost 0 bases at V and 12 bases at J; junction bases unmatched: 10. This chain's CDR3 is CASSLAGDRDGRPLHF. CDR3 in DNA: TGCGCCAGCAGCTTGGCGGGGGACAGGGACGGCAGACCCCTCCACTTT.

The chain links TRBV15 to TRBJ2-2, with 9 bases that match TRBD1. Looked up from germline, CDR1 is LNHNV and CDR2 is YYDKDF (reference sequence). With 8 bases clipped from V and 5 bases from J, the junction kept 12 bases outside the gene matches. The CDR3 totals 16 residues. The chain's CDR3 is CATQPPGTGYTGELFF. The CDR3 region has the DNA TGTGCCACCCAACCCCCCGGGACAGGGTATACCGGGGAGCTGTTTTTT.

The chain recombines TRBV3-1 (or the pseudogene TRBV3-2) with TRBJ2-1; TRBD1 matches 8 bases. CDR1 LGHDT and CDR2 YNNKEL come from the germline V gene (reference sequence). The CDR3 consists of 13 residues. The V and J ends lost 4 bases and 9 bases, in that order; junction bases with no gene match: 5. In DNA, the CDR3 is TGTGCCAGCAGCCTCGGGACAGGCCCTGAGCAGTTCTTC. It yields the protein CASSLGTGPEQFF.

The rearrangement links TRBV19 to TRBJ1-5, with D possibly matching TRBD1 (6 bases). The CDR3 loop spans 16 amino acids. Per germline, CDR1 LNHDA and CDR2 SQIVND (reference sequence). V was shortened by 4 bases and J by 2 bases, with 15 bases between the two germline ends. CDR3 nucleotide sequence: TGTGCCAGTAGTAGGGACAAGGGAATGGGCAATCAGCCCCAGCATTTT. It is translated as CASSRDKGMGNQPQHF. The whole variable domain, filled in from reference TRBV19 and TRBJ1-5, reads DGGITQSPKYLFRKEGQNVTLSCEQNLNHDAMYWYRQDPGQGLRLIYYSQIVNDFQKGDIAEGYSVSREKKESFPLTVTSAQKNPTAFYLCASSRDKGMGNQPQHFGDGTRLSIL.

The chain recombines TRBV5-6 with TRBJ1-1; D not resolved. Germline V CDR1 and CDR2: SGHDT, YYEEEE. The CDR3 runs 17 residues. Trimming stripped 1 base from V and 2 bases from J, with 18 bases between. The CDR3 is CASSLKRAVESNTEAFF. DNA for the CDR3: TGTGCCAGCAGCTTGAAGCGGGCAGTAGAGAGTAACACTGAAGCTTTCTTT.

The chain recombines TRBV2 with TRBJ1-5; 7 nucleotides match TRBD1. Germline values: CDR1 SNHLY, CDR2 FYNNEI. Trimming removed 10 bases from V and 2 bases from J; junction bases left unmatched: 5. The CDR3 spans 13 residues. CDR3 sequence reads: CATSGTGNQPQHF. The CDR3 DNA reads as TGTGCCACTTCCGGGACAGGCAATCAGCCCCAGCATTTT.

The chain employs TRBV27 and TRBJ2-2, with 9 bases fitting TRBD2. The CDR3 is 16 amino acids. In germline, CDR1 is MNHEY, CDR2 SMNVEV (reference sequence). V lost 5 bases, J lost 6 bases, and 10 bases stayed unmatched. CDR3 sequence (DNA): TGTGCCAGCAGTCCTCTAGCGGGAATCGTTGCCGGGGAGCTGTTTTTT. Translated, it gives CASSPLAGIVAGELFF.

This chain links TRBV6-5 with TRBJ2-1; D is unclear. The CDR3 has 13 amino acids. Looked up from germline, CDR1 is MNHEY and CDR2 is SVGAGI. Between the trimmed V and J ends, which lost 7 bases and 9 bases, there was a span of 16 bases. CDR3 sequence: CASTNRWAGEQFF. The DNA of the CDR3 is TGTGCCAGCACTAATAGGTGGGCTGGTGAGCAGTTCTTC.

The V call is TRBV30, the J call TRBJ1-6, with a possible D match to TRBD1 (5 bases). Trimming left V 2 bases short and J 8 bases short, with 10 bases between. CDR1 and CDR2 (germline): GTSNPN, SVGIG (reference sequence). The CDR3 is made up of 13 amino acids. CDR3 protein: CAWSQQTDSPLHF. The CDR3 DNA reads as TGTGCCTGGAGTCAACAGACAGATTCACCCCTCCACTTT.

The sample holds one count of this clone. The CDR3 bases are TGTGCTAGTGGTTTGCGGGTCTGCCCGCATCAGCCCCAGCATTTT. It specifies CASGLRVCPHQPQHF. The V and J genes are TRBV12-5 and TRBJ1-5; D is ambiguous. CDR1 is LGHNT and CDR2 is FRNRAP in the germline V gene. V was cut by 2 bases and J by 5 bases, with 13 bases left in between. This CDR3 spans 15 amino acids.

V is TRBV5-5 and J is TRBJ1-6; 9 bases map to TRBD1. The trim removed 5 bases at V and 7 bases at J, leaving 7 bases unmatched. This CDR3 has 15 residues. CDR1 is SGHKS, CDR2 YYEKEE, per germline (reference sequence). CDR3 region: CASREDRGYNSPLHF. In DNA form, the CDR3 reads TGTGCCAGCAGAGAGGACAGGGGCTACAATTCACCCCTCCACTTT.

The chain joins TRBV7-6 to TRBJ1-3; D unresolved. The CDR3 covers 12 residues. Germline-derived CDR1 and CDR2 are SGHVS and FNYEAQ. V lost 1 base and J 8 bases, leaving 6 bases between the germline ends. CDR3 nucleotide sequence: TGTGCCAGCAGCTTAGGTCTTGACACCATATATTTT. Its protein product is CASSLGLDTIYF.

The rearrangement links TRBV5-1 to TRBJ2-1; 9 bases align to TRBD1. Germline CDR1 SGHRS, CDR2 YFSETQ. Trimming took 4 bases from V and 9 from J; bases not matched to a gene: 11. The CDR3 is made up of 15 amino acids. The CDR3: CASSILGQGSAEQFF. CDR3 nucleotides: TGCGCCAGCAGCATCCTAGGACAGGGGTCGGCTGAGCAGTTCTTC.

The rearrangement links TRBV14 to TRBJ2-7; 9 nucleotides match TRBD2. This CDR3 contains 15 residues. J was trimmed by 5 bases and V by 4 bases; bases with no gene match: 9. Germline V gives CDR1 SGHDN, CDR2 FVKESK. CDR3 in DNA: TGTGCCAGCAGCCCCCACTTGACTAGCGGAAACGAGCAGTACTTC. The encoded protein is CASSPHLTSGNEQYF.